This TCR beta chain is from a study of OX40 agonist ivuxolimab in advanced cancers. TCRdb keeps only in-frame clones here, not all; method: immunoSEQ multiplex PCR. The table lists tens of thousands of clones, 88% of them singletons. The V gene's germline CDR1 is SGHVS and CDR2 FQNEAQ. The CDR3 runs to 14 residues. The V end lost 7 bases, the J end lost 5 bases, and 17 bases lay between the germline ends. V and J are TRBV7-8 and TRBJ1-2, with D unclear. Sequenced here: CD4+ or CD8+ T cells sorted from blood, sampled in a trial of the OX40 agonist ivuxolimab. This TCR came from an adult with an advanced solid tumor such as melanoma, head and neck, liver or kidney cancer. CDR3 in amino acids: CASTPIEGWYGYTF. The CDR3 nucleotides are TGTGCCAGCACCCCCATCGAAGGTTGGTATGGCTACACCTTC.